These T cell receptor beta chains were read from a single sample in a study of T-cell reconstitution after alpha-beta-depleted transplantation in children. MiXCR was run by TCRdb on the PCR reads, yielding one entry per CDR3 protein. The repertoire has more than 550,000 distinct CDR3 sequences, 10% of them found once; the top ten carry about 4.3%. The sequences come from PBMCs from the stem cell graft donor, collected from the stem cell graft. These receptors came from a human donor who donated a stem cell graft to a child with acute myeloid leukemia. Each CDR3 is given with its conserved first and last residue. The D gene is left open where the match is weak. Part of the rows lack a size; the others show once, few, many or a class for expanded clones.

many	TRBV5-1	.	TRBJ2-3	CASSLQSGGSTDTQYF	TGCGCCAGCAGCTTGCAGTCCGGGGGAAGCACAGATACGCAGTATTTT
.	TRBV30	.	TRBJ2-1	CAWSHKGLAYNEQFF	TGTGCCTGGAGCCATAAGGGTCTCGCCTACAATGAGCAGTTCTTC
.	TRBV5-6	.	TRBJ1-5	CASSLGGGQSNQPQHF	TGTGCCAGCAGCTTGGGTGGGGGGCAAAGCAATCAGCCCCAGCATTTT
few	TRBV27	TRBD1	TRBJ2-7	CASSAGQGFYEQYF	TGTGCCAGCAGTGCGGGACAGGGATTCTACGAGCAGTACTTC
.	TRBV30	TRBD2	TRBJ2-1	CAWGSGGAGEQFF	TGTGCCTGGGGGTCGGGAGGGGCGGGTGAGCAGTTCTTC
.	TRBV20-1	.	TRBJ2-3	CSARGPVDTQYF	TGCAGTGCTAGAGGCCCGGTGGATACGCAGTATTTT
.	TRBV7-2	.	TRBJ1-1	CASSLEITEAFF	TGTGCCAGCAGCTTAGAGATCACTGAAGCTTTCTTT
.	TRBV7-3	.	TRBJ1-1	CASSVTGRSEAFF	TGTGCCAGCAGCGTTACAGGGAGGAGTGAAGCTTTCTTT
few	TRBV7-2	.	TRBJ2-5	CASSLGLERHQYF	TGTGCCAGCAGCTTAGGGCTAGAGAGGCACCAGTACTTC
.	TRBV7-9	.	TRBJ1-1	CASTWGDPGRLNTEAFF	TGTGCCAGCACATGGGGGGACCCTGGGAGGCTGAACACTGAAGCTTTCTTT
.	TRBV5-1	.	TRBJ2-3	CASSIEGGTQYF	TGCGCCAGCAGCATAGAGGGGGGGACGCAGTATTTT
few	TRBV2	.	TRBJ2-7	CASIDGSLSYEQYF	TGTGCCAGCATTGACGGGAGCCTATCCTACGAGCAGTACTTC
.	TRBV10-3	TRBD1	TRBJ1-1	CAISAKQGGNTEAFF	TGTGCCATCAGTGCTAAACAGGGGGGGAACACTGAAGCTTTCTTT
many	TRBV20-1	TRBD2	TRBJ2-5	CSAGPGQRERTQYF	TGCAGTGCTGGGCCCGGGCAGCGGGAGAGAACCCAGTACTTC
.	TRBV7-9	.	TRBJ1-5	CASSLDRRGDQPQHF	TGTGCCAGCAGCTTAGATCGTAGGGGTGATCAGCCCCAGCATTTT
many	TRBV20-1	.	TRBJ2-3	CSASPPAIPDTQYF	TGCAGTGCTAGCCCCCCGGCGATACCAGATACGCAGTATTTT
many	TRBV12-3/TRBV12-4	.	TRBJ2-7	CASSLGGIGEQYF	TGTGCCAGCAGTTTAGGCGGGATCGGCGAGCAGTACTTC
.	TRBV4-2	TRBD2	TRBJ2-1	CASSQSPGLGFNEQFF	TGTGCCAGCAGCCAAAGCCCGGGACTAGGGTTCAATGAGCAGTTCTTC
few	TRBV6-2/TRBV6-3	.	TRBJ2-5	CASSYSLVQETQYF	TGTGCCAGCAGTTACTCGCTGGTGCAAGAGACCCAGTACTTC
many	TRBV18	.	TRBJ2-1	CASSPLQSSYNEQFF	TGTGCCAGCTCACCACTACAGAGCTCCTACAATGAGCAGTTCTTC
.	TRBV2	TRBD1	TRBJ2-4	CASRETGTGGYIQYF	TGTGCCAGCAGGGAAACCGGGACAGGTGGTTACATTCAGTACTTC
few	TRBV20-1	.	TRBJ1-2	CSARAGTNYGYTF	TGCAGTGCTAGAGCCGGGACCAACTATGGCTACACCTTC
.	TRBV29-1	.	TRBJ2-3	CSVGPFGADTQYF	TGCAGCGTAGGCCCCTTTGGGGCAGATACGCAGTATTTT